What follows are 16 T cell receptor beta chains derived from one specimen sequenced in a study of technical replicates of blood from several donors. Data came from immunoSEQ multiplex PCR; TCRdb stores just in-frame clones and leaves some out. The table records about 83,000 clones, approximately 94% of them present only once. Sequencing was performed on T cells isolated from PBMCs. All receptors come from a human donor in good health.

The chain combines TRBV27 with TRBJ2-5, with D possibly being TRBD2 (7 bases). Germline CDR1 and CDR2: MNHEY and SMNVEV (reference sequence). V lost 3 bases to trimming and J lost 1 base, with 12 bases between them. CDR3 length: 15 amino acids. The CDR3 loop reads CASSLGGGRQETQYF. The CDR3 coding sequence is TGTGCCAGCAGTTTGGGAGGGGGACGCCAAGAGACCCAGTACTTC.

This chain uses TRBV6-1 with TRBJ2-1; 8 bases map to TRBD1. Per the germline V gene, CDR1 is MNHNS and CDR2 is SASEGT. CDR3 size: 15 residues. After removal of 6 bases from V and 8 bases from J, the junction contained 12 bases not matched to a gene. This chain's CDR3 is CASSRGRGRGYEQFF. For the CDR3, the DNA is TGTGCCAGCAGCCGGGGCAGGGGGCGAGGATATGAGCAGTTCTTC.

The chain is built from TRBV7-9 and TRBJ2-5; D is possibly TRBD2 (5 bases). CDR1 and CDR2 from the germline V gene are SEHNR and FQNEAQ (reference sequence). V lost 5 bases and J 1 base, leaving 8 bases between the germline ends. CDR3 length: 13 residues. The CDR3: CASSGGIQETQYF. The CDR3 DNA reads TGTGCCAGCAGCGGAGGAATCCAAGAGACCCAGTACTTC.

The chain combines TRBV19 with TRBJ1-3, with TRBD1 as a possible D gene (5 bases). Germline CDR1 and CDR2: LNHDA and SQIVND (reference sequence). The CDR3 spans 14 residues. V gave up 6 bases and J gave up 2 bases, with 11 bases separating them. CDR3 in DNA: TGTGCCAGTAGAGACGACAGCCCTGGAAACACCATATATTTT. Protein product: CASRDDSPGNTIYF.

The chain couples TRBV4-1 to TRBJ1-2; tentative D call: TRBD1 (5 bases). Trimming took 3 bases from V and 4 from J, leaving 9 bases between them. This CDR3 has 13 residues. Germline V lookup: CDR1 MGHRA, CDR2 YSYEKL. Here the CDR3 reads CASSHRARYGYTF. In DNA, the CDR3 is TGCGCCAGCAGCCACAGGGCCCGCTATGGCTACACCTTC.

The chain couples TRBV30 to TRBJ2-7; TRBD1 matches at 7 bases. Germline CDR1 is GTSNPN and CDR2 is SVGIG (reference sequence). J gave up 2 bases and V 7 bases, and 2 bases lay outside the gene matches. The CDR3 sequence is 11 residues long. CDR3 nucleotides: TGTGCCTTGGGGACAGCCTACGAGCAGTACTTC. This encodes CALGTAYEQYF.

The chain joins TRBV12-5 to TRBJ1-3, with D perhaps matching TRBD1 (5 bases). Trimming shortened V by 1 base and J by 1 base, and 14 bases separated the two germline ends. CDR1 and CDR2 from the germline V gene are LGHNT and FRNRAP. The CDR3 has 17 residues. The CDR3 nucleotides read TGTGCTAGTGGTTTGGCACCTAGGGGATCGTCTGGAAACACCATATATTTT. Encoded protein: CASGLAPRGSSGNTIYF. The variable domain in full, with the rest retrieved from reference TRBV12-5 and TRBJ1-3, is DARVTQTPRHKVTEMGQEVTMRCQPILGHNTVFWYRQTMMQGLELLAYFRNRAPLDDSGMPKDRFSAEMPDATLATLKIQPSEPRDSAVYFCASGLAPRGSSGNTIYFGEGSWLTVV.

The V and J genes are TRBV7-9 and TRBJ2-1; D gene uncertain. The CDR3 extends over 12 amino acids. Per the germline V gene, CDR1 is SEHNR and CDR2 is FQNEAQ (reference sequence). V lost 0 bases, J lost 6 bases, and 3 bases lay in between. The DNA for the CDR3 is TGTGCCAGCAGCTTAGCCCGCAATGAGCAGTTCTTC. Amino acids: CASSLARNEQFF.

The chain is built from TRBV14 and TRBJ2-3; TRBD2 matches at 11 bases. This CDR3 has 15 amino acids. Per germline, CDR1 SGHDN and CDR2 FVKESK. Trimming cost V 5 bases and J 3 bases; bases outside gene matches: 4. The CDR3 protein is CASSFRTSGTDTQYF. Written as DNA, the CDR3 is TGTGCCAGCAGCTTCCGGACTAGCGGGACAGATACGCAGTATTTT.

This sequence joins TRBV4-1 and TRBJ1-1; the D is unclear. Germline lookup yields CDR1 MGHRA and CDR2 YSYEKL. CDR3 length: 14 amino acids. V lost 1 base and J lost 0, with 6 bases in between. CDR3 region: CASSQAGMNTEAFF. CDR3 DNA sequence: TGCGCCAGCAGCCAAGCGGGGATGAACACTGAAGCTTTCTTT.

The gene calls are TRBV12-5 and TRBJ2-2; 8 bases line up with TRBD2. Germline V gene lookup returns CDR1 LGHNT and CDR2 FRNRAP. V trimming: 1 base; J trimming: 3 bases; junction bases outside the gene matches: 13. The CDR3 runs to 19 residues. For the CDR3, the DNA is TGTGCTAGTGGTTTGGAGATTAGCGGGACACTCCTTCACACCGGGGAGCTGTTTTTT. This encodes CASGLEISGTLLHTGELFF.

The V call is TRBV7-9, the J call TRBJ1-1; 10 bases are a match to TRBD1. Trimming at V came to 3 bases and at J to 5 bases, leaving 6 bases not matched to a gene. The CDR3 runs to 15 residues. CDR1 SEHNR and CDR2 FQNEAQ come from the germline V gene (reference sequence). CDR3 in DNA: TGTGCCAGCAGCTTGACGACAGGGGGCTTTACTGAAGCTTTCTTT. Its protein product is CASSLTTGGFTEAFF.

V and J are TRBV7-9 and TRBJ2-7; a weak D match, TRBD1 (5 bases). The germline V and J ends were trimmed by 0 bases and 3 bases, with 18 bases remaining between them. This CDR3 spans 17 amino acids. CDR1 and CDR2 from the germline V gene are SEHNR and FQNEAQ (reference sequence). DNA for the CDR3: TGTGCCAGCAGCTTAGCGCCGCAGGGTACGGCCGGCTACGAGCAGTACTTC. Protein sequence: CASSLAPQGTAGYEQYF.

The chain carries TRBV6-5 and TRBJ1-4, with 7 bases aligning to TRBD1. J was trimmed by 7 bases and V by 2 bases; bases with no gene match: 4. CDR1 is MNHEY and CDR2 is SVGAGI in the germline V gene. This CDR3 comprises 14 residues. Written as DNA, the CDR3 is TGTGCCAGCAGTTACAGACAGGGTGGTGAAAAACTGTTTTTT. This encodes CASSYRQGGEKLFF.

V is TRBV11-2 and J is TRBJ1-2; 8 nucleotides align to TRBD1. In germline, CDR1 is SGHAT, CDR2 FQNNGV. With V trimmed by 2 bases and J by 5 bases, 4 bases remained unmatched. The CDR3 consists of 14 residues. DNA for the CDR3: TGTGCCAGCAGCTTATCTCGGACAGGGTATGGCTACACCTTC. This gives the protein CASSLSRTGYGYTF.

This chain uses TRBV30 with TRBJ2-7; unclear D gene. Trimming took off 0 bases at V and 1 base at J, with 7 bases between the two ends. The CDR3 length is 13 residues. Germline V CDR1 and CDR2: GTSNPN, SVGIG (reference sequence). In nucleotides, the CDR3 is TGTGCCTGGAGTGTCACACAATCCTACGAGCAGTACTTC. Amino acids: CAWSVTQSYEQYF.